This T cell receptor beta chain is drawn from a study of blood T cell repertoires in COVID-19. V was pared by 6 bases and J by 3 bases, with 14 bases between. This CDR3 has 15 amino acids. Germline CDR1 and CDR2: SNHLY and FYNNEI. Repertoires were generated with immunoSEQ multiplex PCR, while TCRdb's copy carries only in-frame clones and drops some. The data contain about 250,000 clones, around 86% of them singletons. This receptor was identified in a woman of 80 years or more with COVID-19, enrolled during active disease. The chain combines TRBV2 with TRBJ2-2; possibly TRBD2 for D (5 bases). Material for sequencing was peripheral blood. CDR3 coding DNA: TGTGCCAGCAGGAATTCCACCGGGGACACCGGGGAGCTGTTTTTT. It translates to CASRNSTGDTGELFF.